This T cell receptor (beta chain) was recovered during a study of cytomegalovirus exposure and HLA in healthy donors. Primers for the PCR totalled 60 Vbeta and 13 Jbeta. In the authors' workflow: Later, 65 million to 85 million unique TCR beta chains were counted in an analysis, and 10 million to 12 million of them were shared. Produced via immunoSEQ multiplex PCR; TCRdb's table is partial and in-frame only. That table supplies the V and J calls and clone size; D and trimming were determined from the DNA. The table shows fewer than 150,000 clones, with 65% to 75% occurring only once. A word on this clone: The antigen remains unidentified.

Study-wide findings and caveats: It was likely that a cluster of highly shared sequence variants was a sequencing artifact. Sequencing depth across donors, presence/absence analyses assumed, was roughly uniform. The study flagged about 150 TCR beta chains as cytomegalovirus-associated.

The specimen was PBMCs. This TCR derives from a woman in her forties or fifties in good health and CMV-seropositive.

The CDR3 reads CASASGLGGYGELFF. The CDR3, as DNA: TGTGCCAGCGCCTCAGGACTCGGGGGATACGGGGAGCTGTTTTTT. The V call is TRBV7-2, the J call TRBJ2-2; TRBD2 might be the D (6 bases). Germline V gene lookup returns CDR1 SGHTA and CDR2 FQGNSA. Trimming cost V 8 bases and J 7 bases, with 20 bases left between them. This CDR3 comprises 15 residues.